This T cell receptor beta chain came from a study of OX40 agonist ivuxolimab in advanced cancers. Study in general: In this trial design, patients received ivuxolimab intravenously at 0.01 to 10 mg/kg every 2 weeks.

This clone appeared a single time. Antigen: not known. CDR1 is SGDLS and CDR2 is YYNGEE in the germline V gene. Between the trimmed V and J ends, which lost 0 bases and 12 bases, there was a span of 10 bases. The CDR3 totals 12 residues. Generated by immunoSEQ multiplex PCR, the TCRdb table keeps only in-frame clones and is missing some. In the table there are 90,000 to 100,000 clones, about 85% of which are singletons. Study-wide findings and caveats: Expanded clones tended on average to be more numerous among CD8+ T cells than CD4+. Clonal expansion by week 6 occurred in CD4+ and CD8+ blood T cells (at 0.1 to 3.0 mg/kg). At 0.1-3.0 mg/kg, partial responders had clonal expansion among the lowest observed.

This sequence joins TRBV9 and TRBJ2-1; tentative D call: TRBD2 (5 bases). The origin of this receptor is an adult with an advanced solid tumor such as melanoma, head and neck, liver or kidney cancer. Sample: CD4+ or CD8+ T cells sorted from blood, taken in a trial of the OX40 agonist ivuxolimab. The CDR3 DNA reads TGTGCCAGCAGCGTAGAAGTCGGAGGGCAGTTCTTC. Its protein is CASSVEVGGQFF.